One sample yielded the 14 T cell receptor beta chains listed below, sequenced in a study. MiXCR was run by TCRdb on the RT-PCR reads, yielding one entry per CDR3 protein. The sample includes approximately 720,000 distinct CDR3 sequences, 13% to 15% of them seen just once. Sequencing input: memory CD4+ T cells from blood. The receptors come from a female donor in good health, serving as a healthy control.

The J gene is TRBJ2-3, the V gene TRBV6-1; either TRBD1 or TRBD2 may supply D (5 bases each). Between the trimmed V and J ends, which lost 6 bases and 6 bases, there was a span of 16 bases. From germline, CDR1 is MNHNS and CDR2 SASEGT. There are 14 residues in the CDR3. DNA for the CDR3: TGTGCCAGCAGGAGGGACGCAGGGAGCGATACGCAGTATTTT. Protein product: CASRRDAGSDTQYF.

In this sample, this clonotype turned up a few times. The J gene is TRBJ2-3, the V gene TRBV27, with 10 bases identical to TRBD2. The CDR3 spans 15 residues. Germline loops: CDR1 MNHEY, CDR2 SMNVEV (reference sequence). The ends lost 2 bases at V and 8 bases at J; junction bases unmatched: 7. The CDR3 reads CASSLRLAGGGTQYF. The CDR3 DNA reads as TGTGCCAGCAGTTTACGACTAGCGGGTGGGGGTACGCAGTATTTT.

The chain links TRBV6-1 to TRBJ1-5; no firm D call. The CDR3 covers 13 residues. The V end lost 7 bases, the J end lost 3 bases, and 10 bases lay between the germline ends. Germline assignment: CDR1 MNHNS and CDR2 SASEGT. CDR3 DNA sequence: TGTGCCAGCAAGGAATATGCCAATCAGCCCCAGCATTTT. This encodes CASKEYANQPQHF.

V and J are TRBV6-6 and TRBJ1-3, with a tentative D call TRBD1 (5 bases). The V and J ends lost 2 bases and 4 bases respectively, with 9 bases between them. The CDR3 has 14 residues. Germline V gene sequence: CDR1 MNHNY, CDR2 SVGAGI (reference sequence). CDR3: CASSYPGKGNTIYF. The CDR3 bases are TGTGCCAGCAGTTACCCAGGGAAGGGAAACACCATATATTTT.

Turning to this clonotype: Mismatch with germline at one junction end may stem from a read error. The rearrangement links TRBV4-3 to TRBJ2-1; D is unresolved. Looked up from germline, CDR1 is LGHNA and CDR2 is YSLEER. The CDR3 length is 15 residues. CDR3 bases: TGCGCCAGCAGCCAAGATCTACTGACCTACAATGAGCATTTCTTC. Translated: CASSQDLLTYNEHFF.

This clonotype was found many times. V gene TRBV4-3 combines with J gene TRBJ2-3, with 9 bases fitting TRBD1. CDR1 is LGHNA and CDR2 is YSLEER in the germline V gene. V trimming: 4 bases; J trimming: 6 bases; junction bases outside the gene matches: 8. There are 15 residues in the CDR3. CDR3 sequence reads: CASSPRDRDMDTQYF. For the CDR3, the DNA is TGCGCCAGCAGCCCCCGGGACAGGGATATGGATACGCAGTATTTT.

This clonotype has ten or more counts. Relative to the germline gene, one junction end is altered; a read error may explain this. The genes are TRBV6-5 and TRBJ1-4; no definite D call. Germline loops: CDR1 MNHEY, CDR2 SVGAGI. The CDR3 is 15 residues long. The CDR3 here is CASSYGGGTNEKLFF. CDR3 bases: TGTGCAAGCAGTTATGGTGGAGGGACTAATGAAAAACTGTTTTTT.

About this clonotype itself: The conserved phenylalanine or tryptophan is not found at the CDR3 terminus, so this likely reflects a read error. The chain is built from TRBV5-1 and TRBJ2-2, with D maybe TRBD2 (8 bases). The CDR3 runs to 16 residues. The V gene's germline CDR1 is SGHRS and CDR2 YFSETQ. V was pared by 8 bases and J by 5 bases, with 22 bases between. CDR3 DNA: TGCGCCAGTCGTGGGGACAGCGGGAGCCAAACCGGGGAGCTGTTTGTT. It encodes CASRGDSGSQTGELFV.

This clonotype was recorded a few times. The junction departs from germline at one end; a sequencing error may be responsible. The chain employs TRBV12-3 or TRBV12-4 and TRBJ1-1; 12 bases line up with TRBD1. The CDR3 sequence is 12 residues long. The CDR3: CASTQRDRGRSW. In DNA, the CDR3 is TGTGCCAGCACCCAACGGGACAGGGGGCGGTCTTGG.

There are a few counts of this clonotype. The rearrangement uses TRBV10-3 and TRBJ2-1, with D possibly called TRBD1 or TRBD2 (6 bases each). V shed 3 bases and J shed 0 bases, with 15 bases lying between them. The CDR3 is 17 residues long. CDR1 ENHRY and CDR2 SYGVKD come from the germline V gene. The CDR3 region is CAISDRGGRGSYNEQFF. As DNA, the CDR3 is TGTGCCATCAGTGATCGTGGGGGGCGAGGCTCCTACAATGAGCAGTTCTTC.

This clonotype was seen ten or more times. This rearrangement joins TRBV7-2 to TRBJ2-7; D may match TRBD1 or TRBD2 (5 bases each). The CDR3 length is 14 residues. V was shortened by 5 bases and J by 7 bases, with 18 bases between the two germline ends. Germline CDR1 is SGHTA and CDR2 is FQGNSA. Here the CDR3 DNA reads TGTGCCAGCAGCCCGGGGACCCTACCAAGGGAGCAGTACTTC. Protein: CASSPGTLPREQYF. The variable domain in full, completed from reference TRBV7-2 and TRBJ2-7, reads GAGVSQSPSNKVTEKGKDVELRCDPISGHTALYWYRQSLGQGLEFLIYFQGNSAPDKSGLPSDRFSAERTGGSVSTLTIQRTQQEDSAVYLCASSPGTLPREQYFGPGTRLTVT.

In this sample, this clonotype turned up a few times. V usage is TRBV6-1 and J usage is TRBJ2-7; tentatively, D is TRBD2 (6 bases). CDR1 MNHNS and CDR2 SASEGT come from the germline V gene. V was shortened by 3 bases and J by 5 bases, with 17 bases between the two germline ends. This CDR3 is 15 amino acids long. In nucleotides, the CDR3 is TGTGCCAGCAGTGATACCGGCGGGACTCTCAACGAGCAGTACTTC. The encoded protein is CASSDTGGTLNEQYF.

This clonotype was counted ten times or more. The rearrangement links TRBV12-3 or TRBV12-4 to TRBJ1-2; D is perhaps TRBD1 (6 bases). Trimming cost V 5 bases and J 0 bases, with 10 bases left between them. CDR3 length: 14 residues. In nucleotides, the CDR3 is TGTGCCAGCAGTCAACAGGGCACTAACTATGGCTACACCTTC. Translated, it gives CASSQQGTNYGYTF.

This clonotype was picked up many times. The gene calls are TRBV12-3 or TRBV12-4 and TRBJ2-2; perhaps TRBD2 as D (5 bases). This CDR3 has 16 amino acids. The ends were cut back, 4 bases at V and 5 bases at J, with 17 bases in the middle. This chain's CDR3 is CASSSRPARGTGELFF. CDR3 nucleotides: TGTGCCAGCAGTTCCAGACCCGCTCGGGGAACCGGGGAGCTGTTTTTT.